Each of the 16 T cell receptor beta chains below was sequenced from the same sample in a study of tumor and adjacent non-tumor tissue in lung cancer (dated by TCRdb to the late 2010s). Library method: multiplex PCR. Data came from an Illumina HiSeq 2500. Following protocols modified from ARM-PCR, the researchers constructed TCRbeta libraries through three rounds of nested PCR with primers (Table S4). Using fastp at Q25 and MiXCR, TCRdb reprocessed the public reads and kept productive beta chains. When rows share a CDR3 protein, they turn into one entry using the most common DNA and genes. In this sample the table shows about 93,000 distinct CDR3 sequences, 67% of which occur a single time. The top ten constitute approximately 20% of the sample. RNA was isolated from bulk unsorted tissue, and RNA quality was assessed with a NanoDrop ND-1000 and an Agilent 2100. Sequenced: lung tumor tissue. The receptors come from a man aged 55 to 69 with non-small cell lung cancer.

This clonotype has more than one count but fewer than ten. A read error may explain this, as a much larger clone is one base away. The V gene is TRBV12-3 or TRBV12-4, the J gene TRBJ2-2; D tentatively fits TRBD1 or TRBD2 (5 bases each). The CDR3 totals 14 residues. DNA of the CDR3: TGTGCCAGCAGTATAGGGGCCGAGACCGGGGAGCTGTCTTTT. This gives the protein CASSIGAETGELSF.

Comments on this clonotype: No conserved phenylalanine or tryptophan ends this CDR3, so it is likely a read error. It is unclear where the CDR3 begins or ends on the DNA, so no DNA is shown, and the CDR3 is as TCRdb lists it. This chain joins TRBV5-1 and TRBJ2-1; the listed D gene, TRBD1, was not tested against the DNA. CDR1 is SGHRS, CDR2 YFSETQ, per germline. The CDR3 sequence runs 16 residues, both termini included. The CDR3 reads CASSLIAGTVNNEQFY.

This clonotype was seen at least ten times. The chain carries TRBV4-3 and TRBJ2-1; D remains unclear. Germline CDR1 and CDR2: LGHNA and YSLEER. V gave up 0 bases and J gave up 4 bases, with 7 bases separating them. This CDR3 spans 14 amino acids. CDR3 nucleotide sequence: TGCGCCAGCAGCCAAGATCTGTCGTACAATGAGCAGTTCTTC. As protein: CASSQDLSYNEQFF.

This clonotype was observed a handful of times. The genes are TRBV28 and TRBJ2-4; tentatively, D is TRBD1 (6 bases). This CDR3 has 15 amino acids. CDR1 is MDHEN, CDR2 SYDVKM, per germline. V shed 4 bases and J shed 3 bases, with 13 bases lying between them. CDR3 residues: CASSSQGFDKNIQYF. The CDR3 nucleotides are TGTGCCAGCAGTTCTCAGGGGTTTGACAAAAACATTCAGTACTTC.

Worth noting for this clonotype: The final CDR3 position lacks the conserved phenylalanine or tryptophan, pointing to a likely read error. The chain is built from TRBV12-3 or TRBV12-4 and TRBJ2-1; 10 bases match TRBD2. The CDR3 is 16 residues long. The ends lost 6 bases at V and 4 bases at J; junction bases unmatched: 9. The CDR3 DNA is TGTGCCAGCAGACCAGCGGGGGGGCGGCGATACAATGAGCAGTTCTCC. Translating gives CASRPAGGRRYNEQFS.

This clonotype was seen more than once but under ten times. A much larger clone sits a single nucleotide away, making a read error possible. The chain couples TRBV6-6 to TRBJ2-7; 8 nucleotides agree with TRBD1. Germline trimming cut 0 bases from V and 2 bases from J; bases unmatched to any gene: 9. Germline CDR1 and CDR2: MNHNY and SVGAGI (reference sequence). This CDR3 spans 17 amino acids. CDR3 sequence: CASSYSGQGHGPYEQYF. DNA for the CDR3: TGTGCCAGCAGTTACTCCGGACAGGGACATGGCCCCTACGAGCAGTACTTC.

Ten or more counts support this clonotype. The chain joins TRBV6-5 to TRBJ2-3; 11 bases line up with TRBD2. V lost 6 bases to trimming and J lost 7 bases; unmatched junction nucleotides: 12. Germline CDR1 and CDR2: MNHEY and SVGAGI. The CDR3 sequence is 16 residues long. In DNA, the CDR3 is TGTGCCAGCAGCCACTCGACTAGCGGGAAATATCATACGCAGTATTTT. Translated: CASSHSTSGKYHTQYF.

Of note for this clonotype: A much larger clonotype is one base distant, so this may be a read error. The rearrangement links TRBV6-2 or TRBV6-3 to TRBJ1-2; a weak D match, TRBD1 (5 bases). Germline lookup yields CDR1 MNHEY and CDR2 SVGEGT. The CDR3 is 13 amino acids. The germline V and J ends were trimmed by 6 bases and 4 bases, with 12 bases remaining between them. CDR3 sequence (DNA): TGTGCCAGCAGGATTGACAGCGGCTATGGCTACACCTTC. This encodes CASRIDSGYGYTF.

This sequence joins TRBV5-1 and TRBJ1-3, with D possibly being TRBD1 (6 bases). Germline loops: CDR1 SGHRS, CDR2 YFSETQ. V lost 0 bases to trimming and J lost 0 bases, with 13 bases between them. This CDR3 spans 17 amino acids. The CDR3 DNA follows: TGCGCCAGCAGCTTGGCAGGACAGCGGAGCTCTGGAAACACCATATATTTT. Translation: CASSLAGQRSSGNTIYF.

As concerns this clonotype: A read error is possible here, since a much larger clone lies one base away. V gene TRBV5-1 combines with J gene TRBJ1-1; D gene uncertain. The CDR3 consists of 13 residues. Trimming left V 5 bases short and J 2 bases short, with 10 bases between. From germline, CDR1 is SGHRS and CDR2 YFSETQ. The CDR3 region is CASRLIINTEAFF. The CDR3, as DNA: TGCGCCAGCAGATTGATTATAAACACTGAAGCTTTCTTT.

This clonotype was seen at least ten times. The V call is TRBV12-3 or TRBV12-4, the J call TRBJ2-2; D gene uncertain. The V and J ends lost 5 bases and 6 bases respectively, with 13 bases between them. The CDR3 has 14 residues. Here the CDR3 DNA reads TGTGCCAGCAGTAAGACCTCTAGTGCCGGGGAGCTGTTTTTT. Encoded protein: CASSKTSSAGELFF.

This clonotype came up once. One end of the junction is discordant with germline, which a read error may explain. The chain links TRBV27 to TRBJ2-1; 12 positions match TRBD2. The germline V gene encodes CDR1 MNHEY and CDR2 SMNVEV (reference sequence). The CDR3 length is 17 residues. The CDR3 sequence is CTSSSSSGRAGYNEQFF. In DNA form, the CDR3 reads TGTACCAGCAGTTCCTCTAGCGGGAGGGCAGGATACAATGAGCAGTTCTTC.

Of note for this clonotype: Here the CDR3 omits its conserved ending phenylalanine or tryptophan, so a read error is the likely source. Because the CDR3's place on the DNA is in doubt, the DNA is left out and the CDR3 is given as listed by TCRdb. The V call is TRBV12-3 or TRBV12-4, the J call TRBJ1-4; no check of the table's D call, TRBD1, against the DNA was made. The CDR3 is 13 amino acids long, termini counted. CDR3: CASSFGGLEELFS.

The table lists this clonotype with a count of one. The CDR3 carries no conserved terminal phenylalanine or tryptophan, so it likely arises from a read error. Because the CDR3's place on the DNA is in doubt, the DNA is left out and the CDR3 is given as listed by TCRdb. This chain uses TRBV11-2 with TRBJ1-5; the D call in the table, TRBD1, was not verified against the DNA. The CDR3 numbers 15 amino acids, ends counted. The V gene's germline CDR1 is SGHAT and CDR2 FQNNGV. The CDR3: CANSGGTGGNQPQHS.

This clonotype was recorded once. Mismatch with germline at one junction end may stem from a read error. The CDR3 sequence is CASTLDTNYGYTF. For the CDR3, the DNA is TGTGCCAGCACCTTGGACACTAACTATGGCTACACTTTC. This sequence joins TRBV5-4 and TRBJ1-2; D may be TRBD1 (5 bases). CDR3 length: 13 residues. Germline loops: CDR1 SGHNT, CDR2 YYREEE (reference sequence).

This clonotype was picked up many times. This CDR3 reads CSARRDSFGGYTF. The CDR3 bases are TGCAGTGCTAGACGGGACAGCTTCGGTGGCTACACCTTC. The J gene is TRBJ1-2, the V gene TRBV20-1, with 7 bases matching TRBD1. The CDR3 length is 13 residues. Trimming took 2 bases from V and 7 from J; bases not matched to a gene: 7. Germline CDR1 is DFQATT and CDR2 is SNEGSKA (reference sequence).